This T cell receptor (beta chain) was documented in a study of vaccination and CD4 T cells after COVID-19. As for the study in general: The convalescents included six males and four females, and among them two were Hispanic while seven were Caucasian. Post-vaccine sampling followed dose two by a median 72 days (range 14 to 241). Investigators sampled a few convalescent patients at day 14 and days 161 to 241 post-vaccination.

Time point specified: late sampling 161 to 241 days after vaccination in three convalescent patients. Germline V gives CDR1 SEHNR, CDR2 FQNEAQ (reference sequence). The CDR3 runs 13 residues. Trimming removed 5 bases from V and 9 bases from J, with 13 bases in between. TCRdb fed the PCR reads into MiXCR, producing one record per CDR3 protein. This table holds 28,000 or so distinct CDR3 sequences, approximately 49% found once. The V call is TRBV7-9, the J call TRBJ2-2, with D perhaps matching TRBD2 (6 bases). Here the sequenced sample was CD4+ T cells from blood, taken about 7 months after SARS-CoV-2 vaccination. The sequence derives from a human donor who had recovered from COVID-19. Here the CDR3 reads CASSTTSSWELFF. The CDR3 coding sequence is TGTGCCAGCAGCACCACTAGCTCCTGGGAGCTGTTTTTT.